This record covers a single TCR beta chain. This clonotype was seen only a few times. Its recognized antigen is unknown. No base qualities exist here, and no much larger clone lies one base off it. Stable Graves' hyperthyroidism was defined as the absence of progression to ophthalmopathy over 18 months of follow-up. The hyperthyroidism patients were between 18 and 65 years old and newly diagnosed, with a disease duration of less than 2 months. Patients with uncontrolled infections, other autoimmune diseases, pregnancy or lactation were excluded. Diagnoses were established on the basis of clinical symptoms, serum thyroxine and TRAb, thyroid ultrasound, and orbital computed tomography. PBMCs were isolated from more than 8 ml of fresh peripheral blood by Ficoll-Paque density gradient centrifugation. Total RNA was extracted with Trizol reagent, and quality was checked on an Agilent 2100 Bioanalyzer. This sample was included in a study of T cells in Graves' hyperthyroidism and ophthalmopathy (dated by TCRdb to about 2019). About the study as a whole: Peripheral blood samples were taken at the time of initial diagnosis, prior to any treatment. A discovery cohort of roughly 96 patients, about 44 with Graves' ophthalmopathy and 57 with stable Graves' hyperthyroidism, was used to find distinguishing TCR V-J signatures. Whether ophthalmopathy could be predicted prospectively was tested in an independent validation cohort made up of approximately 19 hyperthyroidism patients plus 17 patients who later progressed to ophthalmopathy. The approximately 95 discovery patients were divided at random into training and test sets in a 7:3 ratio. Thyroid tissue and blood T-cell repertoires from roughly 6 Graves' hyperthyroidism patients were also compared in the study. Once sampling was done, hyperthyroidism patients were given methimazole at a starting dose of 30 mg daily, whereas ophthalmopathy patients were given high-dose intravenous methylprednisolone. TCR Vbeta CDR3 sequencing of 120 to 150 peripheral blood samples (approximately 44 ophthalmopathy, 75 hyperthyroidism and some 17 progressor patients) is reported in the paper. The investigation overall reported the following: Blood samples also contained most of the expanded thyroid clonotypes (frequency above 0.001), which suggests that blood repertoires may reflect thyroid immune responses. In validation, the model predicted progression to ophthalmopathy with approximately 70% sensitivity and 72.22% specificity, a median of around 6.6 months before onset. Sample size was not statistically predetermined, and blinding of investigators to group allocation was not performed. A model built on a 13 V-J signature distinguished ophthalmopathy from stable hyperthyroidism, reaching over 85% sensitivity and approximately 83% specificity in cross-validation and 80%/75% in testing.

The CDR3 goes from the cysteine to the phenylalanine over 15 residues. The DNA shown is the 45-base CDR3, in frame from base 1. Between the V and J ends, shortened by 5 bases and 4 bases respectively, the junction contains 17 bases. Sequences MDHEN (CDR1) and SYDVKM (CDR2) are obtained from the germline V gene. Amplification of TCR beta CDR3 regions was carried out from RNA transcripts. The TCR CDR3 was subjected to a first round of RT-PCR using the HTBI primer set and the Qiagen OneStep RT-PCR kit. Libraries were constructed in a second round of multiplex PCR, after which size selection and purification were carried out. The libraries were sequenced on an Illumina HiSeq2000 using paired-end 100 bp reads. In the paper's pipeline: SOAPnuke was used to process the raw data, with reads discarded if the reads contained adapters or uncalled bases, had a mean Phred below 15, or lacked an exact constant-primer or identifier match. High-quality paired reads were merged with COPE v1.2.5, and unique nucleotide sequences were defined as clonotypes. MiTCR v1.1 was used to align clonotypes to the IMGT TRBV, TRBD and TRBJ reference segments. Only V-J combinations with frequency above 0.0001, covering roughly 99% of repertoires, were analysed. A TCS score was defined as the ratio between F50 (clonal expansion) and ExV (chaos), using BLOSUM62-based TCRdist between CDR3 peptides within each V-J. Welch's t-statistics and random forest reduced fewer than 600 V-J features to roughly 13, which were used in a naive Bayes classifier (R e1071). TCRdb trimmed the raw reads at Q25, called clones with MiXCR and kept productive beta chains. Each CDR3 protein gets just one entry, which takes the most common genes and DNA from the rows behind it. The V and J calls, along with clone size, are taken from TCRdb and not from the paper's own processing. The sample table records about 700,000 distinct CDR3 sequences; 11% to 15% of these occur just once. 9.5% to 13% of the sample is in the top ten clones.

What was sequenced was blood. This receptor was obtained from a woman aged 18-35 years with Graves' hyperthyroidism. The sequence is built from TRBV28 and TRBJ1-2; D gene: possibly TRBD1, on 5 matching bases. The nucleotide sequence is TGTGCCAGCAGTAACGGGGCCGAGCATTTCTATGGCTACACCTTC. It codes for CASSNGAEHFYGYTF.